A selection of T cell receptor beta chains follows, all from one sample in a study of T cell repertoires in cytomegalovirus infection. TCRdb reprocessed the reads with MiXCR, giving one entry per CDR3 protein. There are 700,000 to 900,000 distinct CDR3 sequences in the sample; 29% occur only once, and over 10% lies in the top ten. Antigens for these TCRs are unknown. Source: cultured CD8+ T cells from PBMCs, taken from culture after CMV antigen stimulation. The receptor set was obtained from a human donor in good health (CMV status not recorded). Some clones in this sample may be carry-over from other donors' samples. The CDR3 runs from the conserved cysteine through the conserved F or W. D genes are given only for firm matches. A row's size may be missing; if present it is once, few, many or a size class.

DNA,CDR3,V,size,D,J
TGTGCCAGCAGCTTCTGGACTAGCGGGGGTCAGTTCTTGTTGGAGACCCAGTACTTC,CASSFWTSGGQFLLETQYF,TRBV11-2,.,TRBD2,TRBJ2-5
TGTGCCAGCAGCCTAGGGACTAGCGGTCCGAACACCGGGGAGCTGTTTTTT,CASSLGTSGPNTGELFF,TRBV7-9,.,TRBD2,TRBJ2-2
TGTGCCAGCAGATTCCTACAGGCGCCTGATGAAAAACTGTTTTTT,CASRFLQAPDEKLFF,TRBV6-2/TRBV6-3,.,.,TRBJ1-4
TGTGCCAGCAGCTTATGGGACTCCAAGAACACCGGGGAGCTGTTTTTT,CASSLWDSKNTGELFF,TRBV11-2,few,.,TRBJ2-2
TGTGCCATCTTGGTAAAGGGGGCGAATCCCTCTGGGGCCAACGTCCTGACTTTC,CAILVKGANPSGANVLTF,TRBV10-3,.,TRBD1,TRBJ2-6
TGTGCTGTTCTGGGCTCTGGCTACACCTTC,CAVLGSGYTF,TRBV11-2,.,.,TRBJ1-2
TGTGCCAGCAGTTACAGTTGGACAGGAAACACTGAAGCTTTCTTT,CASSYSWTGNTEAFF,TRBV6-5,few,TRBD1,TRBJ1-1
TGTGCCAGCAGCGCCTTGACAGGGATCAACACTGAAGCTTTCTTT,CASSALTGINTEAFF,TRBV7-2,medium-sized,TRBD1,TRBJ1-1
TGTGCCAGCAGCGTAGGTCAGGGCACTGAAGCTTTCTTT,CASSVGQGTEAFF,TRBV9,.,.,TRBJ1-1
TGTGCCAGCAGTGAACTGGGGACAGGATCAGATACGCAGTATTTT,CASSELGTGSDTQYF,TRBV2,.,TRBD1,TRBJ2-3
TGCGCCAGCAGCTTCACGGGGTTGGAGGACTACGAGCAGTACTTC,CASSFTGLEDYEQYF,TRBV5-1,.,.,TRBJ2-7
TGCAGCGCCTGGTGGGACAGGGACACTGAAGCTTTCTTT,CSAWWDRDTEAFF,TRBV29-1,.,TRBD1,TRBJ1-1
TGTGCCAGTAGGGGACTAGCGCTCGGTGGGACCCAGTACTTC,CASRGLALGGTQYF,TRBV19,.,TRBD2,TRBJ2-5
TGTGCCAGCAGCTTAAGGAGCGGGGGGACCCATGAACATGAGCAGTTCTTC,CASSLRSGGTHEHEQFF,TRBV7-2,many,TRBD2,TRBJ2-1
TGTGCCAGCAGCTTATGGGCTCGGATGACAGATACGCAGTATTTT,CASSLWARMTDTQYF,TRBV7-9,.,.,TRBJ2-3
TGTGCCAGCAGCTTAGGATACCAGACCGGGGAGCTGTTTTTT,CASSLGYQTGELFF,TRBV13,few,.,TRBJ2-2
TGTGCCAGCAGCTTACCCCGGGACAGGGCACCGCAAGAGACCCAGTACTTC,CASSLPRDRAPQETQYF,TRBV7-8,.,TRBD1,TRBJ2-5
TGTGCCAGCAGTTACTCGGGGCAGGGCCCTGAAGCTTTCTTT,CASSYSGQGPEAFF,TRBV6-5,.,.,TRBJ1-1
TGCGCCAGCAGCCAAGATCCCGGACAGGGTAGGAACACCGGGGAGCTGTTTTTT,CASSQDPGQGRNTGELFF,TRBV4-3,.,TRBD1,TRBJ2-2
TGTGCCAGCAGCCTTCCACGTGGACAGGGGGCTGGCGAGCAGTTCTTC,CASSLPRGQGAGEQFF,TRBV7-9,.,TRBD1,TRBJ2-1
TGTGCCAGCAGTTTAATCCGGTTCTCGAATCAGCCCCAGCATTTT,CASSLIRFSNQPQHF,TRBV28,few,.,TRBJ1-5
TGTGCCATCAGTGACCAAGGACAGGGGGCGCATAATGAGCAGTTCTTC,CAISDQGQGAHNEQFF,TRBV10-3,few,TRBD1,TRBJ2-1
TGTGCCAGCAGCCGAAAGGGGGCTGGAAACACCATATATTTT,CASSRKGAGNTIYF,TRBV14,.,.,TRBJ1-3
TGTGCCAGCAGCCAAGACGTTCTAGCGGGGGATACGCAGTATTTT,CASSQDVLAGDTQYF,TRBV4-2,.,TRBD2,TRBJ2-3
TGTGCCAGCAGCCCGAACTGGAGCTTGAACACTGAAGCTTTCTTT,CASSPNWSLNTEAFF,TRBV7-2,many,.,TRBJ1-1